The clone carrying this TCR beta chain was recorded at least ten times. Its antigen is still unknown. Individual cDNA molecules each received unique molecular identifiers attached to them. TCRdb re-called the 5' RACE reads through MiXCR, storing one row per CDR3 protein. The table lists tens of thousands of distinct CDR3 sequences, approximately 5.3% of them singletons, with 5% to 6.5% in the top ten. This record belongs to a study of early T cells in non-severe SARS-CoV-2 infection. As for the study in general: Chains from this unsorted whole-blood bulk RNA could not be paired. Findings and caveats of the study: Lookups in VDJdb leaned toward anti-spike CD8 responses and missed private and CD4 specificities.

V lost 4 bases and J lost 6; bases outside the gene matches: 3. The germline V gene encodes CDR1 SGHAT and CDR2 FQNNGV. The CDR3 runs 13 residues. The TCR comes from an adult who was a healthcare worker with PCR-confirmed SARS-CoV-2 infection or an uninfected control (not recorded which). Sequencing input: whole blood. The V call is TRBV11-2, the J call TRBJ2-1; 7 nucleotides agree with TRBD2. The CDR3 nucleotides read TGTGCCAGCAGCTATCGACTAGCCAATGAGCAGTTCTTC. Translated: CASSYRLANEQFF.